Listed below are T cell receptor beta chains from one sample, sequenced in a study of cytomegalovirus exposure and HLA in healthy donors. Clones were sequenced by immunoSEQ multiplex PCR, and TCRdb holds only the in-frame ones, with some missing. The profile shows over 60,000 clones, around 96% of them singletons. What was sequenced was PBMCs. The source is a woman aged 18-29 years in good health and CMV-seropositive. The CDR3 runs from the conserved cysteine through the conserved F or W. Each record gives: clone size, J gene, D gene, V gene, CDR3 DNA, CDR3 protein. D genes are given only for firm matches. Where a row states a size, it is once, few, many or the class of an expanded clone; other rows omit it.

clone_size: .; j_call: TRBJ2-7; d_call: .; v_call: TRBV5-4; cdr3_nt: TGTGCCAGCAGCGCATACCGGGATACACCCTACGAGCAGTACTTC; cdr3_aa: CASSAYRDTPYEQYF
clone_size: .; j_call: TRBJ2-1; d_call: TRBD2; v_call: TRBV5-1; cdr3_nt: TGCGCCAGCAGCTTGGTGGCGGGAGCACCCTACAATGAGCAGTTCTTC; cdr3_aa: CASSLVAGAPYNEQFF
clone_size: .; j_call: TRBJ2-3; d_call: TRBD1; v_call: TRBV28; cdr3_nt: TGTGCCAGCAGTTACGACAGGGGTCGTTCAGATACGCAGTATTTT; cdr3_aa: CASSYDRGRSDTQYF
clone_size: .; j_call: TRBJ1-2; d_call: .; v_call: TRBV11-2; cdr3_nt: TGTGCCAGCAGCTTGGCAGCTAACTATGGCTACACCTTC; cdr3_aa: CASSLAANYGYTF
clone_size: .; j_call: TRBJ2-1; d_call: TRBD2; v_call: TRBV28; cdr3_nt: TGTGCCAGCGCTCCAGTGGGGGGGGTTTATGAGCAGTTCTTC; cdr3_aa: CASAPVGGVYEQFF
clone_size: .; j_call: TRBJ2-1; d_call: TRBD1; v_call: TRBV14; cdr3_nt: TGTGCCAGCAGCCGAGGACAGGTCGGCAATGAGCAGTTCTTC; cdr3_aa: CASSRGQVGNEQFF
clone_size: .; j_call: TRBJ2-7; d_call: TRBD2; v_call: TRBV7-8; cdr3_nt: TGTGCCAGCAGCCGGAGACTAGCGGGAAGCTCCTACGAGCAGTACTTC; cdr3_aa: CASSRRLAGSSYEQYF
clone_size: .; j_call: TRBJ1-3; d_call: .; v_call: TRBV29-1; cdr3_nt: TGCAGCGTTACGGGAGACTCTGGAAACACCATATATTTT; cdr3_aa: CSVTGDSGNTIYF
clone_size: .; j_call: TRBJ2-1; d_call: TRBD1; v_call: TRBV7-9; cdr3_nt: TGTGCCAGCAGCTTACCCCGGACAGGGGTTTTCTACAATGAGCAGTTCTTC; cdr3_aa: CASSLPRTGVFYNEQFF
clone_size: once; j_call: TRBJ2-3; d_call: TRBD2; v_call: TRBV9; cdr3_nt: TGTGCCAGCAGCGTAAGACGTAGCGGGGCGCTAGATACGCAGTATTTT; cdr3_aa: CASSVRRSGALDTQYF
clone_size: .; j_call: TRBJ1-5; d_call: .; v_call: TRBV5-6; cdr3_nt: TGTGCCAGCAGCTTGTTACGGGATTATAGCAATCAGCCCCAGCATTTT; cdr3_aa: CASSLLRDYSNQPQHF
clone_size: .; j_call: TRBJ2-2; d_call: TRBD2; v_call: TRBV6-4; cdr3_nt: TGTGCCAGCAGCGAGACTAGCGACACCGGGGAGCTGTTTTTT; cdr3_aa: CASSETSDTGELFF
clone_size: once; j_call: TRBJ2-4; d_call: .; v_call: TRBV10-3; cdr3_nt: TGTGCCATCAGTGAGGGACTGGCCAAAAACATTCAGTACTTC; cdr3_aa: CAISEGLAKNIQYF
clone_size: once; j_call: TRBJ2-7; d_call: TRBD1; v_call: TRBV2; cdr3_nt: TGTGCCAGCAGTGTCCCGGGACAGAGAGCGTCCGAGCAGTACTTC; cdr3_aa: CASSVPGQRASEQYF
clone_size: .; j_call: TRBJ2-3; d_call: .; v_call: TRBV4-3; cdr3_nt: TGCGCCAGCAGCCAAGAGGGGCGCGGCACAGATACGCAGTATTTT; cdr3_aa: CASSQEGRGTDTQYF
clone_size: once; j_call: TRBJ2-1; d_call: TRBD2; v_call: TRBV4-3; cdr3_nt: TGCGCCAGCAGCCAAGTGACTAGCGGACGGGGATACAATGAGCAGTTCTTC; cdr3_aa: CASSQVTSGRGYNEQFF
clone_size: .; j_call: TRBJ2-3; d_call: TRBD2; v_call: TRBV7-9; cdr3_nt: TGTGCCAGCAGCTTAGTTAGCGGGAGGGCAGATACGCAGTATTTT; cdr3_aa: CASSLVSGRADTQYF
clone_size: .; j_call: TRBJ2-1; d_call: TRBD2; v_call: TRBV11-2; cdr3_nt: TGTGCCAGCAGCTTAACTAGCGGGAGCCCCAATGAGCAGTTCTTC; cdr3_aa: CASSLTSGSPNEQFF
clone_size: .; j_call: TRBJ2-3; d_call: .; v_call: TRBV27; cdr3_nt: TGTGCCAGCAGTTTACTCCCCCCCGGGACAGATACGCAGTATTTT; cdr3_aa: CASSLLPPGTDTQYF
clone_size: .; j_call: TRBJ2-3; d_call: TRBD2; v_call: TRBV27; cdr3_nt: TGTGCCAGCAGTTTAGGGGCGGGAGGGATCACAGATACGCAGTATTTT; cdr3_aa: CASSLGAGGITDTQYF
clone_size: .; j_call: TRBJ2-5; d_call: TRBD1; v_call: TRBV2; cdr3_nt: TGTGCCAGCAGCCCTCGACAGGGGGCGATGGAGACCCAGTACTTC; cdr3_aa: CASSPRQGAMETQYF
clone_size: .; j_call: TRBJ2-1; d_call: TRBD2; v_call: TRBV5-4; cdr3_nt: TGTGCCAGCAGCTTGAGGACTAGCGGGAAGGGTGAGCAGTTCTTC; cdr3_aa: CASSLRTSGKGEQFF
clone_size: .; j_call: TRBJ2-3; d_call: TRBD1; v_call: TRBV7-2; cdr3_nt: TGTGCCAGCAGCATCCGACAGGGGGCGGTTGCAGATACGCAGTATTTT; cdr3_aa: CASSIRQGAVADTQYF
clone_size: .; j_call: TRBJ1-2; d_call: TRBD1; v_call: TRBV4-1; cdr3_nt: TGCGCCAGCAGCCAAGAAAAGGGACAGGTCTATGGCTACACCTTC; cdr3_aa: CASSQEKGQVYGYTF
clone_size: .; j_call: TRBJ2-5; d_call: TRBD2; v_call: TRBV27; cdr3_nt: TGTGCCAGCAGTTTATTAGCGGGAGGTCGGGAGACCCAGTACTTC; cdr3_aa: CASSLLAGGRETQYF
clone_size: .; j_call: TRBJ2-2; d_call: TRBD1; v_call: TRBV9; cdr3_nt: TGTGCCAGCAGCGTCAGAGGGGGTGTCCAAGGACAGGGAGGCACCGGGGAGCTGTTTTTT; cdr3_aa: CASSVRGGVQGQGGTGELFF
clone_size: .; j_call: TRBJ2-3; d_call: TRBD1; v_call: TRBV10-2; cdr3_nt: TGCGCCAGCAGGGGGACAGGCTCATTGGATACGCAGTATTTT; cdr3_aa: CASRGTGSLDTQYF
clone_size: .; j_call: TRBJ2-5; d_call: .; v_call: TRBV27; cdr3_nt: TGTGCCAGCAGTCCACGGAGAGGGAGAGAGACCCAGTACTTC; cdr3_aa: CASSPRRGRETQYF
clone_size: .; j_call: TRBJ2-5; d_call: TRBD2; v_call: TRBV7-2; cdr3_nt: TGTGCCAGCAGTCTAGGGGACCCAGCGGGAGCCCAAGAGACCCAGTACTTC; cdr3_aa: CASSLGDPAGAQETQYF
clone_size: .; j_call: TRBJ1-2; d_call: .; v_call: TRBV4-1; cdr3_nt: TGCGCCAGCAGCCAAGGTACAGGGTACTTATCCTATGGCTACACCTTC; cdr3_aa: CASSQGTGYLSYGYTF
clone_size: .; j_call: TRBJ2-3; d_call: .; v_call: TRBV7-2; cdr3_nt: TGTGCCAGCAGCTTAGAGTCGGGTAGTACTAGCACAGATACGCAGTATTTT; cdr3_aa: CASSLESGSTSTDTQYF
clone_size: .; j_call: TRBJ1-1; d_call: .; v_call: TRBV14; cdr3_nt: TGTGCCAGCAGCCAAGCCCCCAGGGAGAACACTGAAGCTTTCTTT; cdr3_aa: CASSQAPRENTEAFF
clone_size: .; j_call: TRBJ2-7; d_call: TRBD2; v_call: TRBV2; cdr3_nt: TGTGCCAGCACCACTAGCGGGAGTGGTGGCGAGCAGTACTTC; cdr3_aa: CASTTSGSGGEQYF
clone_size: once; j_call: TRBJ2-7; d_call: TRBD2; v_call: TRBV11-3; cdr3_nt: TGTGCCAGCAGCTCCCGGGGGGTAGCGGGGCTATCCTACGAGCAGTACTTC; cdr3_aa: CASSSRGVAGLSYEQYF
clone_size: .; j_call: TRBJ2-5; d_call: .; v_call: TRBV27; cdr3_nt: TGTGCCAGCAGTCCCTCCGTACAGCCCCAGGAGACCCAGTACTTC; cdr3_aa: CASSPSVQPQETQYF
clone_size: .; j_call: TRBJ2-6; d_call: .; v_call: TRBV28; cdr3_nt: TGTGCCAGCTGGAGCTCTGGGGCCAACGTCCTGACTTTC; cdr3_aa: CASWSSGANVLTF
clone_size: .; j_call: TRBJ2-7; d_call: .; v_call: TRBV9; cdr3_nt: TGTGCCAGCAGCTTAGGGGAGGGGGCCTACGAGCAGTACTTC; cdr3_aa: CASSLGEGAYEQYF
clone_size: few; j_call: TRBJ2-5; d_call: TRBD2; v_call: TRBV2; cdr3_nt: TGTGCCAGCAGCCTAGCGGGTGGAGAGACCCAGTACTTC; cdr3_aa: CASSLAGGETQYF
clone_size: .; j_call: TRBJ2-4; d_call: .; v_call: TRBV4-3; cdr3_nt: TGCGCCAGCAGCCAAGACTCAGGGCCCAAAAACATTCAGTACTTC; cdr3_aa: CASSQDSGPKNIQYF
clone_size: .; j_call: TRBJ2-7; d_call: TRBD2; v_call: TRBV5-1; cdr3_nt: TGCGCCAGCAGCTTCAAAGGGACTACCGACGAGCAGTACTTC; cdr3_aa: CASSFKGTTDEQYF
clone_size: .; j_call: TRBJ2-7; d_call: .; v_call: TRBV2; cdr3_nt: TGTGCCAGCAGGAACCGTTACGCGGGGTACGAGCAGTACTTC; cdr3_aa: CASRNRYAGYEQYF
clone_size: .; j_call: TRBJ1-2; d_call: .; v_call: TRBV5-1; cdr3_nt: TGCGCCAGCAGCTTGGGCAGCTATGGCTACACCTTC; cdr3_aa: CASSLGSYGYTF
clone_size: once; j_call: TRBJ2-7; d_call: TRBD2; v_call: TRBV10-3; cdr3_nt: TGTGCCATCAGTGAAGCTAGCGGGAGTTACGAGCAGTACTTC; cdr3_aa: CAISEASGSYEQYF
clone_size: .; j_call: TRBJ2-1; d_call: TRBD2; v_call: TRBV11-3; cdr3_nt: TGTGCCAGCAGCCTAACTAGCGGGGGATACAATGAGCAGTTCTTC; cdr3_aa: CASSLTSGGYNEQFF
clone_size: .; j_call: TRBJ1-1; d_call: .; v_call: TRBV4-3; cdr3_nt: TGCGCCAGCAGCCAAGGAACCGGCGGGAACACTGAAGCTTTCTTT; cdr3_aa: CASSQGTGGNTEAFF
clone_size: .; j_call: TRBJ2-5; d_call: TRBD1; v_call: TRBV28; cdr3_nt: TGTGCCACCAGGACAGGGGGAGAGACCCAGTACTTC; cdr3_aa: CATRTGGETQYF
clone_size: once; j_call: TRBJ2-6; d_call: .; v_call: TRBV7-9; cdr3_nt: TGTGCCAGCAGCTATTCAGGGTCTGGGGCCAACGTCCTGACTTTC; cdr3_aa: CASSYSGSGANVLTF
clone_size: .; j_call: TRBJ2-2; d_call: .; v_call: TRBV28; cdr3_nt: TGTGCCAGCAGCCCATTGAGGACAGTGAACACCGGGGAGCTGTTTTTT; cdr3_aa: CASSPLRTVNTGELFF
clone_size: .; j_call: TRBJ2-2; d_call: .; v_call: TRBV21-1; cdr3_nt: TGTGCCAGCGAACGACAGGGTAGGCGGAACACCGGGGAGCTGTTTTTT; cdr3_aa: CASERQGRRNTGELFF
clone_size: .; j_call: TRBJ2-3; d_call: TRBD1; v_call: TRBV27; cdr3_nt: TGTGCCAGCAGTCCTACTGGGACAGGGGGCGCGGATACGCAGTATTTT; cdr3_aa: CASSPTGTGGADTQYF
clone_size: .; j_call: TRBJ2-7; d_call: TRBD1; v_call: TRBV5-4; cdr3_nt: TGTGCCAGCAGCTGGGACAGGAGACACGAGCAGTACTTC; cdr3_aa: CASSWDRRHEQYF
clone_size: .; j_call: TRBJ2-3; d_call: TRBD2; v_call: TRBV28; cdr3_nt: TGTGCCGGGTCGACTAGCGGGAGAGCAGATACGCAGTATTTT; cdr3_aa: CAGSTSGRADTQYF
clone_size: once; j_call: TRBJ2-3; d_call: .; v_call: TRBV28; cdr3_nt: TGTGCCAGTACCAGGGACACAGATACGCAGTATTTT; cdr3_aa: CASTRDTDTQYF
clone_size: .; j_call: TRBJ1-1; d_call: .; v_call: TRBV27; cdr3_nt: TGTGCCAGCAGCAAGAACACTGAAGCTTTCTTT; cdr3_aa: CASSKNTEAFF
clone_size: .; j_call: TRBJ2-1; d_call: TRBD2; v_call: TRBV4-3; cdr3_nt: TGCGCCAGCAGCCGGGGGGGGAGCTCCTACAATGAGCAGTTCTTC; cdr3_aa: CASSRGGSSYNEQFF
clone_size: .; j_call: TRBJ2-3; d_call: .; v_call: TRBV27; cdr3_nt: TGTGCCAGCAGTCCCTACGACAGGATAGGAGGAGATACGCAGTATTTT; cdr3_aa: CASSPYDRIGGDTQYF
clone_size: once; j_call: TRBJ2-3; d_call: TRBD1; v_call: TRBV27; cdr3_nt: TGTGCCAGCAGTCGGACAGGGGCTACGCAGTATTTT; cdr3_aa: CASSRTGATQYF
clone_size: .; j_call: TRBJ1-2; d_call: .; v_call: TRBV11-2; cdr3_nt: TGTGCCAGCAGCTTAGATAGCGGCAGCTATGGCTACACCTTC; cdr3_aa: CASSLDSGSYGYTF
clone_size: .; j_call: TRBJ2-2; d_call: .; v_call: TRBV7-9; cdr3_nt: TGTGCCAGCAGCTTATACGGCACCGGGGAGCTGTTTTTT; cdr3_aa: CASSLYGTGELFF